Listed below are T cell receptor beta chains from one sample, sequenced in a study of T cell changes during pregnancy in multiple sclerosis. Some clones are missing from TCRdb's copy, which holds only in-frame ones; the method was immunoSEQ multiplex PCR. The data hold tens of thousands of clones, with less than 90% observed a single time. The source material was peripheral blood, sampled before pregnancy. The receptors derive from a female donor with multiple sclerosis, enrolled in a pregnancy study. Both conserved end residues are part of each CDR3. A D gene is named only where the DNA matches it firmly. A clone size is listed for some rows: how often the clone was seen (once, few, many), or a class if it is expanded.

V gene: TRBV14
D gene: NA
J gene: TRBJ2-7
clone size: NA
CDR3 DNA: TGTGCCAGCAGTCGAGGACAGTGGGACGAGCAGTACTTC
CDR3 protein: CASSRGQWDEQYF

V gene: TRBV29-1
D gene: NA
J gene: TRBJ2-7
clone size: NA
CDR3 DNA: TGCAGTCAGAGGGCGGGGACCTACGAGCAGTACTTC
CDR3 protein: CSQRAGTYEQYF

V gene: TRBV7-3
D gene: NA
J gene: TRBJ2-2
clone size: NA
CDR3 DNA: TGTGCCAGCAGCTTATATGCGGACACCGGGGAGCTGTTTTTT
CDR3 protein: CASSLYADTGELFF

V gene: TRBV6-5
D gene: NA
J gene: TRBJ1-5
clone size: NA
CDR3 DNA: TGTGCCAGCAGTTACTCGGGGCAGGACAATCAGCCCCAGCATTTT
CDR3 protein: CASSYSGQDNQPQHF

V gene: TRBV18
D gene: TRBD1
J gene: TRBJ1-1
clone size: NA
CDR3 DNA: TGTGCCAGCTCACCCATCTTGGACAGGGCAACTGAAGCTTTCTTT
CDR3 protein: CASSPILDRATEAFF

V gene: TRBV5-5
D gene: NA
J gene: TRBJ1-3
clone size: NA
CDR3 DNA: TGTGCCAGCAGCTTGGCCCAGACAGAACCTGGAAACACCATATATTTT
CDR3 protein: CASSLAQTEPGNTIYF

V gene: TRBV2
D gene: NA
J gene: TRBJ1-5
clone size: NA
CDR3 DNA: TGTGCCAGCAGTGAAGCGGGACTGCAGCCCCAGCATTTT
CDR3 protein: CASSEAGLQPQHF

V gene: TRBV18
D gene: TRBD2
J gene: TRBJ2-1
clone size: NA
CDR3 DNA: TGTGCCAGCTCACCAGGGAGGGAAGAGTGGTTCTTC
CDR3 protein: CASSPGREEWFF

V gene: TRBV9
D gene: TRBD2
J gene: TRBJ2-1
clone size: NA
CDR3 DNA: TGTGCCAGCAGCGTTTCTAGCGGGTCCTACAATGAGCAGTTCTTC
CDR3 protein: CASSVSSGSYNEQFF

V gene: TRBV11-2
D gene: TRBD1
J gene: TRBJ1-2
clone size: NA
CDR3 DNA: TGTGCCAGCAGCACAGGACAGGGGGCGGCAGATTTCTATGGCTACACCTTC
CDR3 protein: CASSTGQGAADFYGYTF

V gene: TRBV7-6
D gene: NA
J gene: TRBJ1-4
clone size: NA
CDR3 DNA: TGTGCCAGCAGCTTAGGAGCGGAGGCGCATGAAAAACTGTTTTTT
CDR3 protein: CASSLGAEAHEKLFF

V gene: TRBV6-1
D gene: NA
J gene: TRBJ2-5
clone size: once
CDR3 DNA: TGTGCCAGCAGGGCCCAACAGGTTCTCCAAGAGACCCAGTACTTC
CDR3 protein: CASRAQQVLQETQYF

V gene: TRBV30
D gene: TRBD1
J gene: TRBJ1-1
clone size: few
CDR3 DNA: TGTGCCTGGGACAGGGGGAACACTGAAGCTTTCTTT
CDR3 protein: CAWDRGNTEAFF

V gene: TRBV5-6
D gene: NA
J gene: TRBJ1-2
clone size: NA
CDR3 DNA: TGTGCCAGCAGCTACGGGAGTCTGGGGGACTATGGCTACACCTTC
CDR3 protein: CASSYGSLGDYGYTF

V gene: TRBV20-1
D gene: NA
J gene: TRBJ2-7
clone size: once
CDR3 DNA: TGCAGGGTAGGACAAGAATACGAGCAGTACTTC
CDR3 protein: CRVGQEYEQYF

V gene: TRBV7-9
D gene: NA
J gene: TRBJ1-1
clone size: NA
CDR3 DNA: TGTGCCAGCAGGGGGGCAGGGTTACCTGAAGCTTTCTTT
CDR3 protein: CASRGAGLPEAFF

V gene: TRBV30
D gene: NA
J gene: TRBJ2-1
clone size: NA
CDR3 DNA: TGTGCCTGGAGGGGTAGCGCCGTCGATGAGCAGTTCTTC
CDR3 protein: CAWRGSAVDEQFF

V gene: TRBV19
D gene: NA
J gene: TRBJ1-2
clone size: NA
CDR3 DNA: TGTGCCAGCAACTCAGGGAAATCCCCCTATGGGAGCTACACCTTC
CDR3 protein: CASNSGKSPYGSYTF

V gene: TRBV14
D gene: NA
J gene: TRBJ1-2
clone size: NA
CDR3 DNA: TGTGCCAGCAGCCAAAATTCGGCTAACTATGGCTACACCTTC
CDR3 protein: CASSQNSANYGYTF

V gene: TRBV19
D gene: NA
J gene: TRBJ1-3
clone size: NA
CDR3 DNA: TGTGCCAGTAGTAACCAGGTACCTCACTCTGGAAACACCATATATTTT
CDR3 protein: CASSNQVPHSGNTIYF

V gene: TRBV11-2
D gene: NA
J gene: TRBJ1-1
clone size: NA
CDR3 DNA: TGTGCCAGCAGCTTAGAGGCAGGGATGAACACTGAAGCTTTCTTT
CDR3 protein: CASSLEAGMNTEAFF

V gene: TRBV18
D gene: NA
J gene: TRBJ2-1
clone size: NA
CDR3 DNA: TGTGCCAGCTCGTCCGTTGGGGCCAACAATGAGCAGTTCTTC
CDR3 protein: CASSSVGANNEQFF

V gene: TRBV25-1
D gene: TRBD1
J gene: TRBJ2-2
clone size: NA
CDR3 DNA: TGTGCCAGCAGTGGACAGGGTACGGGGAACACCGGGGAGCTGTTTTTT
CDR3 protein: CASSGQGTGNTGELFF

V gene: TRBV5-1
D gene: NA
J gene: TRBJ1-5
clone size: once
CDR3 DNA: TGCGCCAGCAGCCCGGGAGTCGAGAATCAGCCCCAGCATTTT
CDR3 protein: CASSPGVENQPQHF

V gene: TRBV6-4
D gene: NA
J gene: TRBJ1-5
clone size: NA
CDR3 DNA: TGTGCCAGCAGACCGCCCAGGGCGCCATATAGCAATCAGCCCCAGCATTTT
CDR3 protein: CASRPPRAPYSNQPQHF

V gene: TRBV19
D gene: NA
J gene: TRBJ1-4
clone size: NA
CDR3 DNA: TGTGCCAGTAGACCGGACTCATGGGCTGAAAAACTGTTTTTT
CDR3 protein: CASRPDSWAEKLFF

V gene: TRBV30
D gene: NA
J gene: TRBJ2-7
clone size: once
CDR3 DNA: TGTGCCTGGAGCGGACCCTCTGGGAGAGAGCAGTACTTC
CDR3 protein: CAWSGPSGREQYF

V gene: TRBV5-5
D gene: NA
J gene: TRBJ2-7
clone size: NA
CDR3 DNA: TGTGCCAGCAGCTTGTACATTCCGAAAGAGACTGGGCAGTACTTC
CDR3 protein: CASSLYIPKETGQYF

V gene: TRBV7-9
D gene: NA
J gene: TRBJ2-5
clone size: few
CDR3 DNA: TGTGCCAGCAGCTTAGATGTACAAGAGACCCAGTACTTC
CDR3 protein: CASSLDVQETQYF

V gene: TRBV9
D gene: NA
J gene: TRBJ1-1
clone size: NA
CDR3 DNA: TGTGCCAGCAGTTCTTTAACAGGGAACACTGAAGCTTTCTTT
CDR3 protein: CASSSLTGNTEAFF

V gene: TRBV5-6
D gene: NA
J gene: TRBJ1-2
clone size: NA
CDR3 DNA: TGTGCCAGCAGCCGAGACAGCTATGGCTACACCTTC
CDR3 protein: CASSRDSYGYTF

V gene: TRBV5-4
D gene: NA
J gene: TRBJ2-1
clone size: NA
CDR3 DNA: TGTGCCAGCAGCTTGACAAGTGAGCAGTTCTTC
CDR3 protein: CASSLTSEQFF

V gene: TRBV6-1
D gene: NA
J gene: TRBJ2-7
clone size: NA
CDR3 DNA: TGTGCCAGCAGCGACGGGGCCTACGAGCAGTACTTC
CDR3 protein: CASSDGAYEQYF

V gene: TRBV28
D gene: TRBD2
J gene: TRBJ2-7
clone size: NA
CDR3 DNA: TGTGCCAGCAGTTTCAGGTGGCTAGGGGGGACTAGCTCCTACGAGCAGTACTTC
CDR3 protein: CASSFRWLGGTSSYEQYF

V gene: TRBV5-1
D gene: TRBD1
J gene: TRBJ1-2
clone size: few
CDR3 DNA: TGCGCCAGCATGAGTACAGGGGGCGCAAACTATGGCTACACCTTC
CDR3 protein: CASMSTGGANYGYTF

V gene: TRBV5-1
D gene: NA
J gene: TRBJ2-7
clone size: NA
CDR3 DNA: TGCGCCAGCGCCCGGGAAAATAGCTACGAGCAGTACTTC
CDR3 protein: CASARENSYEQYF

V gene: TRBV18
D gene: NA
J gene: TRBJ1-6
clone size: NA
CDR3 DNA: TGTGCCAGCTCACCCAGGGCAGAACATTCACCCCTCCACTTT
CDR3 protein: CASSPRAEHSPLHF

V gene: TRBV7-9
D gene: TRBD1
J gene: TRBJ1-1
clone size: NA
CDR3 DNA: TGTGCCAGCAGCCACTGGGAATCAGGGGGAACTGAAGCTTTCTTT
CDR3 protein: CASSHWESGGTEAFF

V gene: TRBV18
D gene: NA
J gene: TRBJ2-5
clone size: NA
CDR3 DNA: TGTGCCAGCTCACTAGAGGTGACTGGGGAGACCCAGTACTTC
CDR3 protein: CASSLEVTGETQYF

V gene: TRBV5-6
D gene: NA
J gene: TRBJ2-7
clone size: NA
CDR3 DNA: TGTGCCAGCACCGAGACGGGGAGCTCCTACGAGCAGTACTTC
CDR3 protein: CASTETGSSYEQYF

V gene: TRBV6-1
D gene: NA
J gene: TRBJ1-4
clone size: NA
CDR3 DNA: TGTGCCAGCAGTCAGCCGGCGGGCCAAGAAAAACTGTTTTTT
CDR3 protein: CASSQPAGQEKLFF

V gene: TRBV29-1
D gene: NA
J gene: TRBJ1-1
clone size: NA
CDR3 DNA: TGCAGCGTTGGTACGGGGAACACTGAAGCTTTCTTT
CDR3 protein: CSVGTGNTEAFF

V gene: TRBV4-3
D gene: NA
J gene: TRBJ2-7
clone size: NA
CDR3 DNA: TGCGCCAGCAGCCAAGTCTTCCCGGCCTACGAGCAGTACTTC
CDR3 protein: CASSQVFPAYEQYF

V gene: TRBV5-1
D gene: TRBD2
J gene: TRBJ2-5
clone size: NA
CDR3 DNA: TGCGCCAGCACGGATTGGACTAGCGGGGGGGAGACCCAGTACTTC
CDR3 protein: CASTDWTSGGETQYF

V gene: TRBV5-6
D gene: NA
J gene: TRBJ1-4
clone size: once
CDR3 DNA: TGTGCCAGCAGCTTGCCCATAAGGAGCGAAAAACTGTTTTTT
CDR3 protein: CASSLPIRSEKLFF

V gene: TRBV6-5
D gene: NA
J gene: TRBJ2-3
clone size: NA
CDR3 DNA: TGTGCCAGCAGGTCGCGGCTACGTCTCACAGATACGCAGTATTTT
CDR3 protein: CASRSRLRLTDTQYF

V gene: TRBV7-8
D gene: NA
J gene: TRBJ1-1
clone size: many
CDR3 DNA: TGTGCCAGCAGCTTACCTGGGGGGGACACTGAAGCTTTCTTT
CDR3 protein: CASSLPGGDTEAFF

V gene: TRBV27
D gene: NA
J gene: TRBJ1-2
clone size: NA
CDR3 DNA: TGTGCACGGGACTATGGCTACACCTTC
CDR3 protein: CARDYGYTF

V gene: TRBV10-1
D gene: NA
J gene: TRBJ1-5
clone size: NA
CDR3 DNA: TGCGCCAGCAGTTCCGAGGCTCAGCCCCAGCATTTT
CDR3 protein: CASSSEAQPQHF

V gene: TRBV11-2
D gene: TRBD2
J gene: TRBJ2-7
clone size: NA
CDR3 DNA: TGTGCCAGCAGCTTAGTGCTAGCGGGAGACGAGCAGTACTTC
CDR3 protein: CASSLVLAGDEQYF

V gene: TRBV6-5
D gene: TRBD1
J gene: TRBJ2-3
clone size: NA
CDR3 DNA: TGTGCCAGCAGTTCCCGGGACAGAAGCACAGATACGCAGTATTTT
CDR3 protein: CASSSRDRSTDTQYF

V gene: TRBV6-5
D gene: TRBD1
J gene: TRBJ2-7
clone size: NA
CDR3 DNA: TGTGCCAGCAGGGGGACAGACTCCTACGAGCAGTACTTC
CDR3 protein: CASRGTDSYEQYF

V gene: TRBV7-2
D gene: NA
J gene: TRBJ1-5
clone size: NA
CDR3 DNA: TGTGCCAGCAGCCCGGTCCGGGGAAATCAGCCCCAGCATTTT
CDR3 protein: CASSPVRGNQPQHF